Each of the 26 T cell receptor beta chains below was sequenced from the same sample in a study of a mutant IDH1 vaccine in newly diagnosed glioma. The antigens for these receptors are not known. Using immunoSEQ multiplex PCR, the repertoire was profiled, and TCRdb retains in-frame clones only, with some absent. Of 34,000 or so clones listed, over 65% are singletons. Stated time point: week 35, safety follow-up. Each vaccine dose was 300 ug of mutant IDH1 20-mer peptide, with topical imiquimod. The sample was PBMCs, taken from a glioma patient whose treatment included an IDH1 peptide vaccine. All receptors derive from a woman aged 40 to 50 with glioma.

This chain connects TRBV7-2 to TRBJ2-3; D is unresolved. Trimming removed 1 base at V and 6 bases at J, with 11 bases between. The CDR3 covers 14 residues. Germline lookup yields CDR1 SGHTA and CDR2 FQGNSA. CDR3 nucleotide sequence: TGTGCCAGCAGCTTAGGTCTCCCCGGGGATACGCAGTATTTT. It yields the protein CASSLGLPGDTQYF.

The chain links TRBV27 to TRBJ1-5; 7 nucleotides match TRBD1. The CDR3 totals 14 residues. Trimming took 3 bases from V and 2 from J; bases not matched to a gene: 1. Germline lookup yields CDR1 MNHEY and CDR2 SMNVEV (reference sequence). In nucleotides, the CDR3 is TGTGCCAGCAGTTTCGGACAGGGCAATCAGCCCCAGCATTTT. Its protein is CASSFGQGNQPQHF.

V is TRBV6-6 and J is TRBJ2-5, with 7 positions matching TRBD1. This CDR3 has 13 residues. Germline CDR1 and CDR2: MNHNY and SVGAGI (reference sequence). The junction had 6 bases not matched to a gene; V was cut back by 9 bases and J by 2 bases. CDR3 nucleotides: TGTGCCAGTAAACCGGGACAGCAAGAGACCCAGTACTTC. As protein: CASKPGQQETQYF.

The CDR3 nucleotides are TGTGCCACCAGCAGAGATGGGGGCGGGACAGGGAATGGCTACACCTTC. It codes for CATSRDGGGTGNGYTF. V is TRBV15 and J is TRBJ1-2, with 9 nucleotides matching TRBD1. V lost 0 bases to trimming and J lost 6 bases; unmatched junction nucleotides: 8. The CDR3 runs 16 residues. Germline assignment: CDR1 LNHNV and CDR2 YYDKDF (reference sequence).

The CDR3 protein is CASTPSRQNEKLFF. The DNA for the CDR3 is TGTGCCAGCACCCCAAGCAGACAGAATGAAAAACTGTTTTTT. This chain connects TRBV6-1 to TRBJ1-4, with D possibly being TRBD1 (5 bases). V was trimmed by 7 bases and J by 5 bases, leaving 14 bases between them. This CDR3 spans 14 amino acids. Germline CDR1 is MNHNS and CDR2 is SASEGT.

The chain combines TRBV27 with TRBJ2-5; the D gene is possibly TRBD2 (6 bases). V was trimmed by 3 bases and J by 3 bases, leaving 11 bases between them. Germline V gives CDR1 MNHEY, CDR2 SMNVEV (reference sequence). The length of the CDR3 is 14 residues. CDR3: CASSFSRGKETQYF. CDR3 DNA: TGTGCCAGCAGTTTTAGCCGGGGGAAAGAGACCCAGTACTTC.

This chain joins TRBV5-5 and TRBJ1-4; D possibly corresponds to TRBD1 (6 bases). The V gene's germline CDR1 is SGHKS and CDR2 YYEKEE (reference sequence). The CDR3 totals 16 residues. Trimming removed 3 bases at V and 6 bases at J, with 18 bases between. As DNA, the CDR3 is TGTGCCAGCAGCTCGTTGCTACAGGGATTGGATGAAAAACTGTTTTTT. It yields the protein CASSSLLQGLDEKLFF.

The chain couples TRBV5-1 to TRBJ2-2; a weak D match, TRBD1 (6 bases). The CDR3 is 16 residues long. Germline CDR1 SGHRS, CDR2 YFSETQ. V lost 4 bases and J lost 1, with 14 bases in between. The CDR3 loop reads CASSVTGRGNTGELFF. CDR3 bases: TGCGCCAGCAGCGTCACAGGGCGCGGGAACACCGGGGAGCTGTTTTTT.

This clone has more than one count but fewer than ten. The V and J genes are TRBV27 and TRBJ1-1; TRBD1 is a possible D gene (5 bases). This CDR3 is built from 13 residues. CDR1 and CDR2 from the germline V gene are MNHEY and SMNVEV (reference sequence). V was pared by 5 bases and J by 10 bases, with 17 bases between. CDR3 loop: CASSPPGRWRAFF. The DNA for the CDR3 is TGTGCCAGCAGTCCCCCGGGACGTTGGAGAGCTTTCTTT.

The CDR3 DNA sequence: TGTGCCAGCAGCTTAAGGCTGGCAGGGGATCAAGAGACCCAGTACTTC. Translation gives CASSLRLAGDQETQYF. The rearrangement joins TRBV7-6 to TRBJ2-5; possibly TRBD1 for D (6 bases). The CDR3 is 16 residues long. CDR1 is SGHVS and CDR2 is FNYEAQ in the germline V gene. The V and J ends lost 2 bases and 2 bases respectively, with 15 bases between them.

This chain connects TRBV4-3 to TRBJ1-1; unclear D gene. From germline, CDR1 is LGHNA and CDR2 YSLEER. The CDR3 totals 12 residues. V lost 1 base to trimming and J lost 2 bases, with 2 bases between them. The DNA for the CDR3 is TGCGCCAGCAGCCAAGCCAACACTGAAGCTTTCTTT. It encodes CASSQANTEAFF.

The CDR3 loop reads CASSRRLGRNGYTF. CDR3 sequence (DNA): TGTGCCAGCAGCCGTAGACTGGGCAGGAATGGCTACACCTTC. V gene TRBV7-2 combines with J gene TRBJ1-2; the D is unclear. Looked up from germline, CDR1 is SGHTA and CDR2 is FQGNSA. V was pared by 5 bases and J by 6 bases, with 16 bases between. This CDR3 is built from 14 residues.

The chain joins TRBV19 to TRBJ1-3; 9 nucleotides line up with TRBD1. Germline lookup yields CDR1 LNHDA and CDR2 SQIVND (reference sequence). This CDR3 is built from 13 residues. V shed 5 bases and J 7 bases; nucleotides not matched to a gene: 3. CDR3 in amino acids: CASSEQGANTIYF. In DNA form, the CDR3 reads TGTGCCAGTAGTGAACAGGGGGCGAACACCATATATTTT.

This clone appeared a single time. The chain has TRBV6-6 and TRBJ2-2; perhaps TRBD2 as D (6 bases). Trimming left V 5 bases short and J 5 bases short, with 12 bases between. The germline V gene encodes CDR1 MNHNY and CDR2 SVGAGI (reference sequence). The CDR3 consists of 14 residues. The CDR3 loop is CASSQLAGTGELFF. The CDR3 coding sequence is TGTGCCAGCAGTCAACTGGCGGGGACCGGGGAGCTGTTTTTT.

The chain combines TRBV11-2 with TRBJ2-7; possibly TRBD1 for D (6 bases). Germline lookup yields CDR1 SGHAT and CDR2 FQNNGV. With 5 bases removed from V and 0 bases from J, the gap between germline ends came to 14 bases. This CDR3 contains 15 residues. CDR3 in amino acids: CASSEGGALSYEQYF. The CDR3 DNA reads TGTGCCAGCAGCGAAGGGGGAGCGCTCTCCTACGAGCAGTACTTC.

The chain combines TRBV5-4 with TRBJ1-2; D gene ambiguous. The length of the CDR3 is 13 residues. V shed 4 bases and J shed 9 bases, with 16 bases lying between them. CDR1 is SGHNT, CDR2 YYREEE, per germline (reference sequence). The DNA of the CDR3 is TGTGCCAGCAGCGAAGACCGGGCGCGGAGCTACACCTTC. Its translation: CASSEDRARSYTF. The full variable domain, rest sourced from reference TRBV5-4 and TRBJ1-2, is ETGVTQSPTHLIKTRGQQVTLRCSSQSGHNTVSWYQQALGQGPQFIFQYYREEENGRGNFPPRFSGLQFPNYSSELNVNALELDDSALYLCASSEDRARSYTFGSGTRLTVV.

This chain connects TRBV2 to TRBJ1-4, with 7 bases lining up with TRBD1. J was trimmed by 8 bases and V by 0 bases; bases with no gene match: 3. The CDR3 contains 14 residues. Germline V gene lookup returns CDR1 SNHLY and CDR2 FYNNEI. The chain's CDR3 is CASSEATGREKLFF. In nucleotides, the CDR3 is TGTGCCAGCAGTGAAGCGACAGGGAGGGAAAAACTGTTTTTT. Supplemented by reference TRBV2 and TRBJ1-4, the full variable domain reads EPEVTQTPSHQVTQMGQEVILRCVPISNHLYFYWYRQILGQKVEFLVSFYNNEISEKSEIFDDQFSVERPDGSNFTLKIRSTKLEDSAMYFCASSEATGREKLFFGSGTQLSVL.

The chain couples TRBV30 to TRBJ1-1, with 7 nucleotides matching TRBD1. The germline V gene encodes CDR1 GTSNPN and CDR2 SVGIG (reference sequence). The CDR3 consists of 16 residues. J gave up 1 base and V 4 bases, and 12 bases lay outside the gene matches. CDR3 in DNA: TGTGCCTGGAACTGGGGGGGGACAGTACCGAACACTGAAGCTTTCTTT. Amino acids: CAWNWGGTVPNTEAFF.

The chain recombines TRBV4-1 with TRBJ1-1; D remains unclear. V was cut by 1 base and J by 1 base, with 1 base left in between. Germline CDR1 reads MGHRA; CDR2 reads YSYEKL. The CDR3 sequence is 12 residues long. The CDR3 DNA sequence: TGCGCCAGCAGCCAAGGGAACACTGAAGCTTTCTTT. Protein: CASSQGNTEAFF.

This chain links TRBV5-6 with TRBJ2-7; D is possibly TRBD1 (6 bases). This CDR3 is 13 amino acids long. V was trimmed by 2 bases and J by 2 bases, leaving 8 bases between them. Germline CDR1 reads SGHDT; CDR2 reads YYEEEE. The CDR3 nucleotides read TGTGCCAGCAGCTTCCCAGGGGCCTACGAGCAGTACTTC. Amino acids: CASSFPGAYEQYF. The full variable domain, its missing parts supplied by reference TRBV5-6 and TRBJ2-7, is DAGVTQSPTHLIKTRGQQVTLRCSPKSGHDTVSWYQQALGQGPQFIFQYYEEEERQRGNFPDRFSGHQFPNYSSELNVNALLLGDSALYLCASSFPGAYEQYFGPGTRLTVT.

This clone was detected only once. V gene TRBV19 combines with J gene TRBJ2-7; 9 nucleotides line up with TRBD1. Trimming took 3 bases from V and 5 from J; bases not matched to a gene: 5. This CDR3 is built from 14 residues. CDR1 is LNHDA, CDR2 SQIVND, per germline (reference sequence). DNA of the CDR3: TGTGCCAGTAGTATTTACAGGGGGCGAGACGAGCAGTACTTC. Protein product: CASSIYRGRDEQYF.

This sequence joins TRBV29-1 and TRBJ2-5, with 8 bases fitting TRBD1. Looked up from germline, CDR1 is SQVTM and CDR2 is ANQGSEA. This CDR3 comprises 12 residues. With 8 bases clipped from V and 4 bases from J, the junction kept 6 bases outside the gene matches. DNA of the CDR3: TGCAGCCCAACAGGGGGTCCAGAGACCCAGTACTTC. It translates to CSPTGGPETQYF.

In DNA, the CDR3 is TGCGCCAGCAGCCAAGATCGCAACACTGAAGCTTTCTTT. It is translated as CASSQDRNTEAFF. The chain uses TRBV4-3 and TRBJ1-1; D gene uncertain. The CDR3 runs 13 residues. V lost 0 bases and J 2 bases, leaving 4 bases between the germline ends. Germline V lookup: CDR1 LGHNA, CDR2 YSLEER.

Only a few counts were recorded for this clone. V gene TRBV7-2 combines with J gene TRBJ1-1; D call uncertain. With 5 bases removed from V and 6 bases from J, the gap between germline ends came to 7 bases. The CDR3 covers 11 residues. In germline, CDR1 is SGHTA, CDR2 FQGNSA. CDR3 loop: CASSPFSEAFF. The CDR3 coding sequence is TGTGCCAGCAGCCCGTTCTCTGAAGCTTTCTTT. Complete variable domain (other parts from reference TRBV7-2 and TRBJ1-1): GAGVSQSPSNKVTEKGKDVELRCDPISGHTALYWYRQSLGQGLEFLIYFQGNSAPDKSGLPSDRFSAERTGGSVSTLTIQRTQQEDSAVYLCASSPFSEAFFGQGTRLTVV.

Concerning this clone itself: The junction and the germline gene differ at one end; a read error may be behind it. V gene TRBV5-6 combines with J gene TRBJ2-5; D call uncertain. The CDR3 length is 15 residues. CDR1 is SGHDT and CDR2 is YYEEEE in the germline V gene. The CDR3 here is CASNLAGRNQETQYF. The CDR3 DNA is TGTGCCAGCAACTTGGCCGGGCGGAACCAAGAGACCCAGTACTTC. Full variable domain (remainder filled in from reference TRBV5-6 and TRBJ2-5): DAGVTQSPTHLIKTRGQQVTLRCSPKSGHDTVSWYQQALGQGPQFIFQYYEEEERQRGNFPDRFSGHQFPNYSSELNVNALLLGDSALYLCASNLAGRNQETQYFGPGTRLLVL.

Written as DNA, the CDR3 is TGTGCCAGCGGGGGCCCGGGCACAGATACGCAGTATTTT. It specifies CASGGPGTDTQYF. The J gene is TRBJ2-3, the V gene TRBV2; D possibly corresponds to TRBD1 (6 bases). The CDR3 is 13 amino acids. V was shortened by 8 bases and J by 1 base, with 10 bases between the two germline ends. Germline CDR1 reads SNHLY; CDR2 reads FYNNEI.